These 27 T cell receptor beta chains were sequenced from one sample in a study of T cells in women clearing cervical HPV infection. Here immunoSEQ multiplex PCR was the method, and the copy in TCRdb shows in-frame clones only, minus some. This repertoire includes roughly 30,000 clones. Input material: blood buffy coat. These receptors came from a woman between 18 and 70 years old with a cervical HPV16 infection that either progressed to CIN3+ or cleared (not recorded which).

Concerning this clone: The sequenced fragment ends 3 residues before the CDR3 boundary, so the rest is inferred from the germline J gene. The rearrangement uses TRBV19 and TRBJ1-1; a weak D match, TRBD1 (6 bases). This CDR3 has 15 residues. Trimming cost V 2 bases and J 1 base, with 11 bases left between them. CDR1 is LNHDA, CDR2 SQIVND, per germline (reference sequence). This CDR3 is CASSIHRASNTEAFF. The covered CDR3 bases are TGTGCCAGTAGTATACACAGGGCCTCGAACACTGAA.

Notes on this clone: The read falls 3 residues short of the CDR3 end, and the missing part is taken from the germline J gene. The chain uses TRBV30 and TRBJ2-4, with 14 positions matching TRBD2. V was clipped by 0 bases and J by 0 bases; unmatched bases: 7. The CDR3 spans 19 residues. The germline CDR1 and CDR2 sequences are GTSNPN and SVGIG (reference sequence). This CDR3 is CAWSVGLAGGLLAKNIQYF. The CDR3 DNA, read in part, is TGTGCCTGGAGTGTTGGACTAGCGGGAGGCCTTCTAGCCAAAAACATT. Based on the CDR3 plus reference TRBV30 and TRBJ2-4, the full variable domain is SQTIHQWPATLVQPVGSPLSLECTVEGTSNPNLYWYRQAAGRGLQLLFYSVGIGQISSEVPQNLSASRPQDRQFILSSKKLLLSDSGFYLCAWSVGLAGGLLAKNIQYFGAGTRLSVL.

As to this clone: The read finishes 3 residues shy of the CDR3 end, and the germline J gene is used to complete it. The chain joins TRBV6-2 or TRBV6-3 to TRBJ2-7, with 10 bases identical to TRBD2. CDR1 and CDR2 (germline): MNHEY, SVGEGT. After removal of 8 bases from V and 3 bases from J, the junction contained 13 bases not matched to a gene. CDR3 length: 16 residues. The CDR3 sequence is CASFSSGGSNYYEQYF. The CDR3 DNA, read in part, is TGTGCCAGCTTTTCTAGCGGGGGCTCAAATTACTACGAG.

A remark on this clone: The read terminates 3 residues before the CDR3 end, so the remaining end is supplied by the germline J gene. V gene TRBV5-1 combines with J gene TRBJ2-3, with 9 bases fitting TRBD2. This CDR3 has 15 amino acids. V shed 0 bases and J 4 bases; nucleotides not matched to a gene: 3. Germline CDR1 and CDR2: SGHRS and YFSETQ. The CDR3 DNA, read in part, is TGCGCCAGCAGCTTGGGACTAGCGGAGGCAGATACG. Translating gives CASSLGLAEADT. The CDR3, in full, reads CASSLGLAEADTQYF.

Note on this clone: The sequence runs out 3 residues before the end of the CDR3; the remainder is reconstructed from the germline J gene. This chain connects TRBV5-6 to TRBJ1-6, with TRBD1 as a possible D gene (5 bases). Germline V gives CDR1 SGHDT, CDR2 YYEEEE. The germline V and J ends were trimmed by 2 bases and 6 bases, with 9 bases remaining between them. The CDR3 has 14 residues. The covered CDR3 bases are TGTGCCAGCAGCTTCGACAGCTCTAATTCACCC. Translated: CASSFDSSNSP. The full CDR3 is CASSFDSSNSPLHF.

With respect to this clone: The CDR3 is cut off 3 residues early in the read; its end comes from the germline J gene. Other nucleotide sequences from this sample produce the same CDR3. The rearrangement uses TRBV5-1 and TRBJ1-2; 8 positions agree with TRBD1. The length of the CDR3 is 13 residues. The germline gives CDR1 SGHRS, CDR2 YFSETQ. The junction had 5 bases not matched to a gene; V was cut back by 4 bases and J by 6 bases. The chain's CDR3 is CASSPWTGNGYTF. CDR3 DNA, as far as it was read: TGCGCCAGCAGCCCCTGGACAGGGAATGGC.

In the case of this clone: The observed sequence ends 3 residues before the CDR3 terminus, with the missing tail filled in from the germline J gene. The chain links TRBV2 to TRBJ1-4; tentative D call: TRBD1 (5 bases). The germline V gene encodes CDR1 SNHLY and CDR2 FYNNEI. V gave up 5 bases and J gave up 8 bases, with 12 bases separating them. There are 13 residues in the CDR3. The covered CDR3 bases are TGTGCCAGCAGTCCCGGGGGGGGAGAAAAA. This gives the protein CASSPGGGEK. The full CDR3 is CASSPGGGEKLFF.

On this clone itself: The CDR3 is cut off 3 residues early in the read; its end comes from the germline J gene. This chain links TRBV20-1 with TRBJ1-2; 10 positions match TRBD1. Per the germline V gene, CDR1 is DFQATT and CDR2 is SNEGSKA (reference sequence). This CDR3 has 14 amino acids. The DNA read from the CDR3 is TGCAGTGCTAGAGATCGACAGGGGGCGGGAGGC. Its translation: CSARDRQGAGG. The CDR3 in full is CSARDRQGAGGYTF.

Details on this clone: Sequencing ends 3 residues short of the CDR3 end; the germline J gene provides the rest. This chain connects TRBV4-1 to TRBJ1-2; 8 nucleotides agree with TRBD1. The length of the CDR3 is 16 residues. Germline V lookup: CDR1 MGHRA, CDR2 YSYEKL. V was pared by 2 bases and J by 4 bases, with 9 bases of the junction left unmatched. The sequenced CDR3 bases are TGCGCCAGCAGCCAAACCCAACAGGGGGTAGTCTATGGC. Translation: CASSQTQQGVVYG. The CDR3, in full, reads CASSQTQQGVVYGYTF.

With regard to this clone: At one of its ends the junction is not consistent with the germline gene, which may arise from a read error. The sequence runs out 3 residues before the end of the CDR3; the remainder is reconstructed from the germline J gene. The sample carries other DNA sequences with the same CDR3. This chain connects TRBV7-9 to TRBJ1-3; D unresolved. The germline gives CDR1 SEHNR, CDR2 FQNEAQ (reference sequence). The CDR3 sequence is 15 residues long. This CDR3 is CASSFTDFSGNTIYF. The DNA read from the CDR3 is TGTGCCAGCAGCTTCACAGATTTCTCTGGAAACACA.

About this clone: The missing CDR3 end, 3 residues past where the read stops, is filled in from the germline J gene. This sequence joins TRBV30 and TRBJ2-3; unclear D gene. From germline, CDR1 is GTSNPN and CDR2 SVGIG (reference sequence). CDR3 length: 13 residues. CDR3 sequence: CAWSGSWQETQYF. The sequenced part of the CDR3 DNA is TGTGCCTGGAGTGGATCGTGGCAAGAGACG. The entire variable domain, with the rest obtained from reference TRBV30 and TRBJ2-3, is as follows: SQTIHQWPATLVQPVGSPLSLECTVEGTSNPNLYWYRQAAGRGLQLLFYSVGIGQISSEVPQNLSASRPQDRQFILSSKKLLLSDSGFYLCAWSGSWQETQYFGPGTRLTVL.

Note on this clone: The read falls 3 residues short of the CDR3 end, and the missing part is taken from the germline J gene. The rearrangement uses TRBV7-6 and TRBJ1-2; 8 bases are shared with TRBD1. This CDR3 contains 14 residues. Germline V gene data show CDR1 as SGHVS and CDR2 as FNYEAQ. The DNA read from the CDR3 is TGTGCCAGCAGGACCAGGGGGCCCCCCTACGAC. It specifies CASRTRGPPYD. The full-length CDR3 reads as CASRTRGPPYDYTF.

Concerning this clone itself: The read terminates 3 residues ahead of where the CDR3 ends, so the germline J gene completes it. V is TRBV30 and J is TRBJ2-3, with 9 bases fitting TRBD1. This CDR3 contains 16 residues. The V segment lost 1 base and the J segment 4 bases; nucleotides outside the gene matches: 9. Germline lookup yields CDR1 GTSNPN and CDR2 SVGIG (reference sequence). CDR3 protein: CAWSGLQGATADTQYF. The sequenced part of the CDR3 DNA is TGTGCCTGGAGTGGCCTACAGGGGGCTACGGCAGATACG.

Note on this clone: The CDR3 end falls 3 residues outside the read, so it is completed with the germline J gene. This chain links TRBV7-2 with TRBJ2-7; unclear D gene. The CDR3 covers 15 residues. The germline gives CDR1 SGHTA, CDR2 FQGNSA. V was trimmed by 3 bases and J by 0 bases, leaving 12 bases between them. The CDR3 DNA, read in part, is TGTGCCAGCAGCTTGTCCCGTGGCAGCTCCTACGAG. As protein: CASSLSRGSSYE. Given in full, the CDR3 is CASSLSRGSSYEQYF.

CDR3 bases read: TGCAGTGCGGATCAGGGAGAGACC. Protein: CSADQGET. Given in full, the CDR3 is CSADQGETQYF. The chain uses TRBV20-1 and TRBJ2-5; D may be TRBD1 (5 bases). The read ends 3 residues before the CDR3 terminus; that terminus is restored from the germline J gene. The CDR3 sequence is 11 residues long. Trimming took 6 bases from V and 4 from J, leaving 9 bases between them. The germline gives CDR1 DFQATT, CDR2 SNEGSKA (reference sequence).

On this clone itself: Coverage ceases 3 residues before the CDR3 finishes, and the germline J gene fills in the end. Other DNA sequences in this sample translate to the same CDR3. The rearrangement uses TRBV18 and TRBJ2-1; D perhaps matches TRBD2 (5 bases). Germline V gene sequence: CDR1 KGHSH, CDR2 LQKENI. V was clipped by 6 bases and J by 6 bases, with 21 bases between them. This CDR3 comprises 16 residues. The covered CDR3 bases are TGTGCCAGCTCCCCATATCTAAGCGGCCTCTTCAATGAG. As protein: CASSPYLSGLFNE. The entire CDR3 reads CASSPYLSGLFNEQFF.

As to this clone: The read halts 3 residues ahead of the CDR3 end, with the missing end drawn from the germline J gene. The chain joins TRBV12-3 or TRBV12-4 to TRBJ2-3; TRBD2 agrees at 8 bases. CDR3 length: 17 amino acids. V shed 4 bases, J shed 2 bases, and the junction held 11 bases outside the gene matches. The covered CDR3 bases are TGTGCCAGCAGTTCAAGGACTAGCCTTATTTACACAGATACG. Its protein is CASSSRTSLIYTDT. The full CDR3 protein is CASSSRTSLIYTDTQYF.

With regard to this clone: The read ends 3 residues early relative to the CDR3; the germline J gene fills the gap. The chain links TRBV19 to TRBJ2-2; 8 bases line up with TRBD1. Germline CDR1 and CDR2: LNHDA and SQIVND (reference sequence). The CDR3 is made up of 15 amino acids. Unmatched junction bases numbered 12, after V lost 8 bases and J lost 7 bases. The CDR3 is CASAYRGTGVGELFF. CDR3 DNA (partial): TGTGCCAGTGCTTACAGGGGGACGGGTGTCGGGGAG.

To note about this clone: The DNA ends 3 residues before the CDR3 does, and the rest of the CDR3 is filled in from the germline J gene. This rearrangement joins TRBV20-1 to TRBJ1-1; the D is unclear. Deletions cut 3 bases from V and 0 bases from J, with 8 bases between. The CDR3 extends over 13 amino acids. Germline V gene sequence: CDR1 DFQATT, CDR2 SNEGSKA (reference sequence). The CDR3 here is CSASRRVNTEAFF. Incomplete CDR3 DNA: TGCAGTGCTAGCCGGAGGGTGAACACTGAA.

With respect to this clone: The CDR3 goes on 3 residues after the read ends, and that part is filled in from the germline J gene. The J gene is TRBJ2-3, the V gene TRBV5-4, with D unresolved. Germline V lookup: CDR1 SGHNT, CDR2 YYREEE (reference sequence). The CDR3 sequence is 15 residues long. V lost 4 bases and J 0 bases, leaving 12 bases between the germline ends. The part of the CDR3 DNA that was read is TGTGCCAGCAGCGCAGACACCCTTAGCACAGATACG. As protein: CASSADTLSTDT. The complete CDR3 protein is CASSADTLSTDTQYF.

About this clone itself: The CDR3 end lies 3 residues beyond the end of the read and is filled in from the germline J gene. This chain joins TRBV7-2 and TRBJ2-1; 7 bases are shared with TRBD2. The CDR3 has 14 residues. Unmatched junction bases numbered 10, after V lost 5 bases and J lost 9 bases. Germline V CDR1 and CDR2: SGHTA, FQGNSA. The sequenced part of the CDR3 DNA is TGTGCCAGCAGCATACCCACGGCGGGAGTTGAG. The encoded protein is CASSIPTAGVE. The CDR3 in its entirety is CASSIPTAGVEQFF. The full variable domain, with the rest looked up from reference TRBV7-2 and TRBJ2-1, is GAGVSQSPSNKVTEKGKDVELRCDPISGHTALYWYRQSLGQGLEFLIYFQGNSAPDKSGLPSDRFSAERTGGSVSTLTIQRTQQEDSAVYLCASSIPTAGVEQFFGPGTRLTVL.

In regard to this clone: The CDR3 end lies 3 residues beyond the end of the read and is filled in from the germline J gene. The V and J genes are TRBV18 and TRBJ1-2, with 7 bases matching TRBD1. Germline CDR1 KGHSH, CDR2 LQKENI. This CDR3 is 17 amino acids long. The part of the CDR3 DNA that was read is TGTGCCAGCTCACCAAGGTTGGGCAGGGGGGACTCCTACGAC. Translated: CASSPRLGRGDSYD. The full-length CDR3 reads as CASSPRLGRGDSYDYTF. Looking up the rest from reference TRBV18 and TRBJ1-2 gives the full variable domain: NAGVMQNPRHLVRRRGQEARLRCSPMKGHSHVYWYRQLPEEGLKFMVYLQKENIIDESGMPKERFSAEFPKEGPSILRIQQVVRGDSAAYFCASSPRLGRGDSYDYTFGSGTRLTVV.

Comment on this clone: The CDR3 goes on 3 residues after the read ends, and that part is filled in from the germline J gene. The chain has TRBV11-3 and TRBJ2-3; a weak D match, TRBD1 (5 bases). The CDR3 loop spans 15 amino acids. Germline CDR1 and CDR2: SGHNT and YENEEA. Trimming removed 6 bases from V and 0 bases from J, with 13 bases in between. The CDR3 protein is CASRPLGASTDTQYF. The covered CDR3 bases are TGTGCCAGCAGACCTCTAGGGGCTAGCACAGATACG.

As concerns this clone: The read comes to an end 3 residues before the CDR3 does, leaving the germline J gene to fill in the end. V usage is TRBV10-3 and J usage is TRBJ2-2, with 8 bases matching TRBD1. The V gene's germline CDR1 is ENHRY and CDR2 SYGVKD. With V trimmed by 4 bases and J by 5 bases, 9 bases remained unmatched. The CDR3 covers 16 residues. CDR3 bases read: TGTGCCATCAGTGTCGACAGGGGCGTTTGGACCGGGGAG. Amino acids: CAISVDRGVWTGE. The entire CDR3 reads CAISVDRGVWTGELFF.

With regard to this clone: The read ends 3 residues early relative to the CDR3; the germline J gene fills the gap. The rearrangement uses TRBV10-2 and TRBJ2-4; 9 bases line up with TRBD1. The CDR3 has 14 residues. Germline CDR1 is WSHSY and CDR2 is SAAADI. Incomplete CDR3 DNA: TGCGCCAGCAGTCCCGGGACAGGGACCTATGGT. This translates into CASSPGTGTYG. The full CDR3 sequence reads CASSPGTGTYGQYF.

In the case of this clone: The missing CDR3 end, 3 residues past where the read stops, is filled in from the germline J gene. The chain couples TRBV29-1 to TRBJ2-3; 8 bases fit TRBD1. The CDR3 loop spans 11 amino acids. Per germline, CDR1 SQVTM and CDR2 ANQGSEA. V trimming: 6 bases; J trimming: 7 bases; junction bases outside the gene matches: 3. CDR3 bases read: TGCAGCGTGGACAGGGCTAATACG. This translates into CSVDRANT. The CDR3 reads in full as CSVDRANTQYF.

In the case of this clone: The read is 3 residues too short to cover the CDR3 end, so that end is filled in from the germline J gene. The chain employs TRBV7-3 and TRBJ2-5; D perhaps matches TRBD2 (6 bases). Germline-derived CDR1 and CDR2 are SGHTA and FQGTGA. This CDR3 contains 13 residues. Partial CDR3 DNA: TGTGCCAGCAGTTGGGGGACTGCCGGAACC. Amino acid sequence: CASSWGTAGT. Given in full, the CDR3 is CASSWGTAGTQYF.